Following are 11 T cell receptor beta chains from one sample sequenced in a study of T cells after posttransplantation cyclophosphamide. Sequencing used immunoSEQ multiplex PCR; TCRdb keeps in-frame clones, though not all of them. The sample has around 3,000 clones, about 61% seen once; the top ten hold roughly 25%. The specimen was memory CD8+ T cells sorted from blood. The origin of the receptors is a woman aged 25 to 45 in good health and a related stem cell transplant donor.

The chain links TRBV7-8 to TRBJ2-7; TRBD2 matches at 8 bases. The CDR3 totals 15 residues. The germline V gene has CDR1 SGHVS and CDR2 FQNEAQ. V dropped 5 bases and J dropped 3; count of bases not matched to a gene: 9. The CDR3 DNA sequence: TGTGCCAGCAGCGCCCGCGGGGGGCTTAACTACGAGCAGTACTTC. It translates to CASSARGGLNYEQYF. Supplemented by reference TRBV7-8 and TRBJ2-7, the full variable domain reads GAGVSQSPRYKVAKRGQDVALRCDPISGHVSLFWYQQALGQGPEFLTYFQNEAQLDKSGLPSDRFFAERPEGSVSTLKIQRTQQEDSAVYLCASSARGGLNYEQYFGPGTRLTVT.

The genes are TRBV11-2 and TRBJ2-1, with 7 nucleotides matching TRBD2. Trimming took 1 base from V and 2 from J; bases not matched to a gene: 5. The CDR3 totals 16 residues. Germline-derived CDR1 and CDR2 are SGHAT and FQNNGV. CDR3 sequence reads: CASSLGLAETYNEQFF. CDR3 nucleotides: TGTGCCAGCAGCTTAGGGCTAGCGGAAACCTACAATGAGCAGTTCTTC. The full variable domain, completed using reference TRBV11-2 and TRBJ2-1, is EAGVAQSPRYKIIEKRQSVAFWCNPISGHATLYWYQQILGQGPKLLIQFQNNGVVDDSQLPKDRFSAERLKGVDSTLKIQPAKLEDSAVYLCASSLGLAETYNEQFFGPGTRLTVL.

The chain has TRBV9 and TRBJ2-1, with 10 bases identical to TRBD2. Germline V gives CDR1 SGDLS, CDR2 YYNGEE. The CDR3 is 16 amino acids. V dropped 0 bases and J dropped 9; count of bases not matched to a gene: 9. The CDR3 coding sequence is TGTGCCAGCAGCGTAGAGATAGCGGGGGGCCTGGGTGAGCAGTTCTTC. Translating it yields CASSVEIAGGLGEQFF.

The chain carries TRBV7-8 and TRBJ1-1; 7 nucleotides line up with TRBD1. The CDR3 covers 14 residues. Germline-derived CDR1 and CDR2 are SGHVS and FQNEAQ. The junction had 3 bases not matched to a gene; V was cut back by 4 bases and J by 1 base. CDR3 sequence (DNA): TGTGCCAGCAGCTCGACAGGGACGAACACTGAAGCTTTCTTT. This translates into CASSSTGTNTEAFF.

The chain has TRBV27 and TRBJ1-1; D is unresolved. The V gene lost 2 bases and the J gene lost 8 bases, with 9 bases spanning the gap. This CDR3 comprises 12 residues. Germline CDR1 and CDR2: MNHEY and SMNVEV (reference sequence). The CDR3: CASSLSGREAFF. The CDR3, as DNA: TGTGCCAGCAGTTTAAGTGGCAGGGAAGCTTTCTTT.

The gene calls are TRBV4-2 and TRBJ2-7, with 9 nucleotides matching TRBD1. Unmatched junction bases numbered 4, after V lost 0 bases and J lost 1 base. The CDR3 has 16 residues. Germline V gives CDR1 LGHNA, CDR2 YNFKEQ. In nucleotides, the CDR3 is TGTGCCAGCAGCCAAGAGGAAGGGACAGGGTCCTACGAGCAGTACTTC. This translates into CASSQEEGTGSYEQYF.

V gene TRBV28 combines with J gene TRBJ2-3; 11 bases are a match to TRBD2. The CDR3 has 16 amino acids. CDR1 is MDHEN, CDR2 SYDVKM, per germline. The ends lost 5 bases at V and 2 bases at J; junction bases unmatched: 6. Written as DNA, the CDR3 is TGTGCCAGCAGTCCCATAGCGGGGGGGCACACAGATACGCAGTATTTT. Protein: CASSPIAGGHTDTQYF.

In its sample, this clone was seen a few times. The V gene is TRBV4-1, the J gene TRBJ2-6; maybe TRBD2 (5 bases). The CDR3 contains 17 residues. Trimming took off 0 bases at V and 0 bases at J, with 9 bases between the two ends. Germline CDR1 is MGHRA and CDR2 is YSYEKL. CDR3 in DNA: TGCGCCAGCAGCCAAGATATACGGGGCTCTGGGGCCAACGTCCTGACTTTC. Translation: CASSQDIRGSGANVLTF.

This chain uses TRBV2 with TRBJ1-1, with 9 bases lining up with TRBD1. After removal of 7 bases from V and 0 bases from J, the junction contained 6 bases not matched to a gene. Per the germline V gene, CDR1 is SNHLY and CDR2 is FYNNEI. This CDR3 comprises 15 residues. The CDR3 reads CASTPDRGVNTEAFF. DNA of the CDR3: TGTGCCAGCACCCCGGACAGGGGCGTGAACACTGAAGCTTTCTTT.

This clone is a singleton in its sample. The V and J genes are TRBV6-6 and TRBJ2-3; the D gene is possibly TRBD2 (6 bases). The CDR3 sequence is 15 residues long. V dropped 5 bases and J dropped 1 base, with 13 bases sitting between them. Per germline, CDR1 MNHNY and CDR2 SVGAGI (reference sequence). The DNA for the CDR3 is TGTGCCAGCAGTCTTTGGGGGGTTGGCACAGATACGCAGTATTTT. It encodes CASSLWGVGTDTQYF.

This clone was counted only a few times. One end of the junction fails to match germline, which may point to a read error. Within the sample, other DNA sequences also encode this same CDR3. The V gene is TRBV5-8, the J gene TRBJ2-5; TRBD2 matches 11 bases. Germline-derived CDR1 and CDR2 are SGHTS and YDEGEE. The CDR3 extends over 17 amino acids. The chain's CDR3 is CASSQGSSSGGSETQYF. The CDR3 nucleotides are TGCGCCAGCAGCCAAGGATCGTCTAGCGGGGGGAGCGAGACCCAGTACTTC.